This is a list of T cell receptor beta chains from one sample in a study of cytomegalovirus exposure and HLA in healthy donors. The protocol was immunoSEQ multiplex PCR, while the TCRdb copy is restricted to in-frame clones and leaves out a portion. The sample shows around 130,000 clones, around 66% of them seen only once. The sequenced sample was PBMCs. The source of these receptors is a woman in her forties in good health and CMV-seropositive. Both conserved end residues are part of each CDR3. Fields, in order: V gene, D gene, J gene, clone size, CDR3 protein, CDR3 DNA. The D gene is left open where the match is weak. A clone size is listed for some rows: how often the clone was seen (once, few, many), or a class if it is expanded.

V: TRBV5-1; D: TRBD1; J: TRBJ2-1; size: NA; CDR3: CASTITGTAYNEQFF; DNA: TGCGCCAGCACGATAACCGGGACAGCATACAATGAGCAGTTCTTC
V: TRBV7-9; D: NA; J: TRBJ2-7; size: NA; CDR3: CASSPYRGSSYEQYF; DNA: TGTGCCAGCAGCCCCTATAGGGGCAGTTCCTACGAGCAGTACTTC
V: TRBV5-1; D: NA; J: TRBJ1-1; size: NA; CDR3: CASSLVPGVGAFF; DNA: TGCGCCAGCAGCTTGGTCCCAGGGGTAGGAGCTTTCTTT
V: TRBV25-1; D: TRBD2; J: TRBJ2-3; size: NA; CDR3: CASSPRTSSSTDTQYF; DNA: TGTGCCAGCAGTCCCCGGACTAGTTCTAGCACAGATACGCAGTATTTT
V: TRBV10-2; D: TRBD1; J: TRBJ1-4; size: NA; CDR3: CASSPTGTGGEKLFF; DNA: TGCGCCAGCAGCCCTACCGGGACAGGGGGTGAAAAACTGTTTTTT
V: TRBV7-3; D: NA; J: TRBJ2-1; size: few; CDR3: CASSTGTDGVYNEQFF; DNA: TGTGCCAGCAGCACGGGAACCGACGGGGTCTACAATGAGCAGTTCTTC
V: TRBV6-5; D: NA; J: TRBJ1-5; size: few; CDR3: CASSYSSGYNQPQHF; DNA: TGTGCCAGCAGTTACTCGTCCGGGTACAATCAGCCCCAGCATTTT
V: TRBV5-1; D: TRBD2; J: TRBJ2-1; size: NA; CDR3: CASSGGPRTSGSRSDSYNEQFF; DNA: TGCGCCAGCAGCGGGGGACCGAGGACTAGCGGGAGTCGCTCTGACTCCTACAATGAGCAGTTCTTC
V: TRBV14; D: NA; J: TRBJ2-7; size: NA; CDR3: CASSQGVGGRAYEQYF; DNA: TGTGCCAGCAGCCAAGGAGTAGGGGGACGGGCCTACGAGCAGTACTTC
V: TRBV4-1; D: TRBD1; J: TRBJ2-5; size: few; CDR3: CASSQEAPGTGQETQYF; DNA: TGCGCCAGCAGCCAAGAGGCCCCCGGGACAGGACAAGAGACCCAGTACTTC
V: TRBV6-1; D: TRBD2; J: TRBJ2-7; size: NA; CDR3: CASSDFSGTAYEQYF; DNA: TGTGCCAGCAGTGACTTTAGCGGGACCGCCTACGAGCAGTACTTC
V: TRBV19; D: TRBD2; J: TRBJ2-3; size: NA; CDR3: CASSIGLAGGGDTQYF; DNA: TGTGCCAGTAGTATAGGTCTAGCGGGAGGAGGTGATACGCAGTATTTT
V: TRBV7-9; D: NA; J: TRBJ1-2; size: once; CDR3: CASSLGGRRANYGYPF; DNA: TGTGCCAGCAGCTTAGGGGGGCGGAGAGCTAACTATGGCTACCCCTTC
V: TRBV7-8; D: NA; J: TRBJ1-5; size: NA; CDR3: CASSLQAGSQPQHF; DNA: TGTGCCAGCAGCCTCCAGGCGGGTTCCCAGCCCCAGCATTTT
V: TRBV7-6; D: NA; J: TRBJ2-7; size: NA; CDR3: CASSPTPLGVNYEQYF; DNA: TGTGCCAGCAGCCCCACGCCCCTCGGGGTTAACTACGAGCAGTACTTC
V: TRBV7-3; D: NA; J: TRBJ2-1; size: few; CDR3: CASSDSSYNEQFF; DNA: TGTGCCAGCAGCGATAGCTCCTACAATGAGCAGTTCTTC
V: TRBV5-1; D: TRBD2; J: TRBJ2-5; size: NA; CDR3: CASSSGTSGSQETQYF; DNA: TGCGCCAGCAGCTCCGGGACTAGCGGGAGTCAAGAGACCCAGTACTTC